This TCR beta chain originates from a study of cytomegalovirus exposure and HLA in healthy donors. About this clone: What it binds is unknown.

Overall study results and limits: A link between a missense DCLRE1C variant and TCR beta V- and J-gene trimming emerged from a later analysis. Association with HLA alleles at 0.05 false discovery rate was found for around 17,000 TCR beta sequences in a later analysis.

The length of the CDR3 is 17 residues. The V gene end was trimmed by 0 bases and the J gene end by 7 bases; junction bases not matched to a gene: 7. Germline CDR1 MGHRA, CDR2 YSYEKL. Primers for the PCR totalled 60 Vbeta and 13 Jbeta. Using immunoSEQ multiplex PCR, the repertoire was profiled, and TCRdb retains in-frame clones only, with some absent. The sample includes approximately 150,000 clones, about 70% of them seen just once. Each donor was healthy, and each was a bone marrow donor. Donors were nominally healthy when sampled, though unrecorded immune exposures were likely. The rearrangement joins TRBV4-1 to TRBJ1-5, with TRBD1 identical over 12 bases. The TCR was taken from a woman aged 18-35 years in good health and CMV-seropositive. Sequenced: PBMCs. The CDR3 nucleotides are TGCGCCAGCAGCCAAGATGAAGGGACAGGGGGCGCCCAGCCCCAGCATTTT. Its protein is CASSQDEGTGGAQPQHF.